This passage covers 20 T cell receptor beta chains from one sample sequenced in a study of control samples from healthy donors and cancer patients. Profiled with immunoSEQ multiplex PCR; TCRdb holds only in-frame clones, not every one. There are about 140,000 clones in the sample; approximately 91% occur only once, and 4.9% lies in the top ten. The sequenced sample consisted of blood. Every receptor here comes from a man aged 25-40 years in good health.

The rearrangement links TRBV11-3 to TRBJ2-3; tentative D call: TRBD2 (6 bases). The V gene's germline CDR1 is SGHNT and CDR2 YENEEA. This CDR3 contains 15 residues. Between the trimmed V and J ends, which lost 5 bases and 2 bases, there was a span of 14 bases. This CDR3 is CASSRTGLFTDTQYF. CDR3 bases: TGTGCCAGCAGCCGAACGGGACTGTTCACAGATACGCAGTATTTT.

The chain joins TRBV5-4 to TRBJ2-3, with TRBD2 matching over 8 bases. From germline, CDR1 is SGHNT and CDR2 YYREEE (reference sequence). V gave up 2 bases and J gave up 0 bases; unmatched junction bases: 2. The CDR3 has 15 residues. CDR3 sequence (DNA): TGTGCCAGCAGCTTCTTAGCGGGGAGCACAGATACGCAGTATTTT. It translates to CASSFLAGSTDTQYF.

The V call is TRBV7-8, the J call TRBJ2-7; TRBD2 matches at 7 bases. The CDR3 sequence is 14 residues long. The ends lost 1 base at V and 3 bases at J; junction bases unmatched: 3. Germline values: CDR1 SGHVS, CDR2 FQNEAQ. The CDR3 spells CASSLGGRGYEQYF. CDR3 sequence (DNA): TGTGCCAGCAGCTTAGGAGGGAGGGGCTACGAGCAGTACTTC.

The chain combines TRBV21-1 with TRBJ2-5; the table names TRBD2, a call not compared with the DNA. TRBV21-1 is recorded as a pseudogene. CDR3 length: 16 residues. The CDR3 region is CASSPQRLAGKETQYF. The CDR3 DNA reads TGTGCCAGCAGCCCCCAGAGACTAGCGGGGAAAGAGACCCAGTACTTC.

The chain has TRBV28 and TRBJ1-6; weak D call: TRBD1 (5 bases). The CDR3 extends over 17 amino acids. Germline-derived CDR1 and CDR2 are MDHEN and SYDVKM. The ends were cut back, 6 bases at V and 0 bases at J, with 15 bases in the middle. CDR3 sequence reads: CASRSSGAGSYNSPLHF. The CDR3 region has the DNA TGTGCCAGCAGGTCGTCCGGGGCAGGCTCCTATAATTCACCCCTCCACTTT.

In its sample, this clone was seen once. V usage is TRBV10-2 and J usage is TRBJ2-7, with D hard to call. Trimming removed 6 bases at V and 3 bases at J, with 12 bases between. This CDR3 has 13 residues. Germline CDR1 reads WSHSY; CDR2 reads SAAADI. For the CDR3, the DNA is TGCGCCAGCAGCCTCAATGGCGGCTACGAGCAGTACTTC. Amino acids: CASSLNGGYEQYF.

In DNA, the CDR3 is TGTGCCAGTAGTATTTCGACGGGAGAGGCCGAGCAGTACTTC. Its protein is CASSISTGEAEQYF. The V gene is TRBV19, the J gene TRBJ2-7; TRBD2 is a possible D gene (6 bases). CDR3 length: 14 amino acids. The germline gives CDR1 LNHDA, CDR2 SQIVND (reference sequence). The V gene lost 3 bases and the J gene lost 6 bases, with 15 bases spanning the gap. Full variable domain (missing parts from reference TRBV19 and TRBJ2-7): DGGITQSPKYLFRKEGQNVTLSCEQNLNHDAMYWYRQDPGQGLRLIYYSQIVNDFQKGDIAEGYSVSREKKESFPLTVTSAQKNPTAFYLCASSISTGEAEQYFGPGTRLTVT.

The rearrangement joins TRBV7-8 to TRBJ1-2, with D uncertain. The germline gives CDR1 SGHVS, CDR2 FQNEAQ. The CDR3 runs 14 residues. The V and J ends lost 0 bases and 4 bases respectively, with 9 bases between them. CDR3 DNA: TGTGCCAGCAGCTTAGCTCGGACGGCCTATGGCTACACCTTC. Protein product: CASSLARTAYGYTF. Using reference TRBV7-8 and TRBJ1-2 for the parts outside the CDR3, the full variable domain is GAGVSQSPRYKVAKRGQDVALRCDPISGHVSLFWYQQALGQGPEFLTYFQNEAQLDKSGLPSDRFFAERPEGSVSTLKIQRTQQEDSAVYLCASSLARTAYGYTFGSGTRLTVV.

This chain uses TRBV10-3 with TRBJ2-3; possibly TRBD2 for D (7 bases). The V gene's germline CDR1 is ENHRY and CDR2 SYGVKD. The germline V and J ends were trimmed by 0 bases and 3 bases, with 13 bases remaining between them. CDR3 length equals 16 residues. CDR3 DNA: TGTGCCATCAGTGAGTCCCCAGGGAGGGGGACAGATACGCAGTATTTT. This encodes CAISESPGRGTDTQYF.

As to this clone: Other DNA sequences in the sample encode the same CDR3. The gene calls are TRBV9 and TRBJ1-2, with D perhaps matching TRBD1 (5 bases). The CDR3 consists of 13 residues. Germline V gene lookup returns CDR1 SGDLS and CDR2 YYNGEE. V lost 0 bases and J lost 4, with 7 bases in between. The CDR3 spells CASSVGGVYGYTF. CDR3 nucleotide sequence: TGTGCCAGCAGCGTAGGGGGCGTCTATGGCTACACCTTC. The entire variable domain, with the rest obtained from reference TRBV9 and TRBJ1-2, is as follows: DSGVTQTPKHLITATGQRVTLRCSPRSGDLSVYWYQQSLDQGLQFLIQYYNGEERAKGNILERFSAQQFPDLHSELNLSSLELGDSALYFCASSVGGVYGYTFGSGTRLTVV.

This clone was recorded once. CDR3 coding DNA: TGTGCCAGCAGCCGCCACCAAATGGGACTAGCTCTAGATACGCAGTATTTT. This translates into CASSRHQMGLALDTQYF. V is TRBV14 and J is TRBJ2-3; the match to TRBD2 covers 9 bases. The CDR3 extends over 17 amino acids. Trimming at V came to 4 bases and at J to 5 bases, leaving 13 bases not matched to a gene. The germline gives CDR1 SGHDN, CDR2 FVKESK.

The V call is TRBV29-1, the J call TRBJ1-1; D is unresolved. The CDR3 runs 12 residues. Trimming left V 0 bases short and J 2 bases short, with 4 bases between. CDR1 SQVTM and CDR2 ANQGSEA come from the germline V gene. CDR3 nucleotides: TGCAGCGTTGAAGACAGCAACACTGAAGCTTTCTTT. This translates into CSVEDSNTEAFF.

V is TRBV6-2 or TRBV6-3 and J is TRBJ2-2, with D perhaps matching TRBD2 (7 bases). From germline, CDR1 is MNHEY and CDR2 SVGEGT. CDR3 length: 14 residues. Trimming pared 5 bases from V and 6 bases from J, leaving 13 bases between. The DNA of the CDR3 is TGTGCCAGCAGTCTGGGGGGGCCTCCCGGGGAGCTGTTTTTT. It specifies CASSLGGPPGELFF.

The chain has TRBV5-7 and TRBJ2-7; TRBD1 aligns across 8 bases. TRBV5-7 is identified as an open reading frame with a role that is uncertain. CDR3 length: 19 residues. V dropped 1 base and J dropped 2; count of bases not matched to a gene: 17. The CDR3 is CASSLTGGQGLSLTYEQYF. CDR3 DNA sequence: TGTGCCAGCAGCTTGACGGGCGGACAGGGACTTTCCCTTACCTACGAGCAGTACTTC.

CDR3 nucleotide sequence: TGTGCCAGCAGCTTAGGCCGTGTGACCGACATTCAGTACTTC. Its protein product is CASSLGRVTDIQYF. The chain combines TRBV11-1 with TRBJ2-4; D not certain. Deletions cut 1 base from V and 8 bases from J, with 12 bases between. This CDR3 is built from 14 residues. Germline lookup yields CDR1 SGHAT and CDR2 FQDESV (reference sequence).

This clone was picked up one time. This chain connects TRBV5-1 to TRBJ2-7, with 10 bases that match TRBD2. Trimming removed 3 bases from V and 0 bases from J; junction bases left unmatched: 6. Per germline, CDR1 SGHRS and CDR2 YFSETQ. The CDR3 runs 16 residues. CDR3 in DNA: TGCGCCAGCAGCTCGACCGGGACTAGCGCCTCCTACGAGCAGTACTTC. It codes for CASSSTGTSASYEQYF.

CDR3 protein: CASSRRAGAGELFF. The DNA for the CDR3 is TGTGCCAGCAGCCGAAGAGCGGGGGCCGGGGAGCTGTTTTTT. The chain links TRBV7-9 to TRBJ2-2, with 8 bases identical to TRBD2. The junction had 5 bases not matched to a gene; V was cut back by 5 bases and J by 6 bases. CDR3 length: 14 residues. Germline V gene sequence: CDR1 SEHNR, CDR2 FQNEAQ (reference sequence).

The chain has TRBV7-3 and TRBJ1-1; TRBD1 is a possible D gene (6 bases). Looked up from germline, CDR1 is SGHTA and CDR2 is FQGTGA. The CDR3 has 19 amino acids. Trimming cost V 2 bases and J 3 bases, with 25 bases left between them. The CDR3 loop is CASSLLPAQGGLLDTEAFF. CDR3 DNA: TGTGCCAGCAGCTTATTGCCGGCACAGGGTGGGTTGCTGGACACTGAAGCTTTCTTT.

The chain recombines TRBV11-3 with TRBJ1-2, with D tentatively TRBD1 (6 bases). Trimming pared 1 base from V and 10 bases from J, leaving 34 bases between. From germline, CDR1 is SGHNT and CDR2 YENEEA. This CDR3 has 20 residues. The CDR3, as DNA: TGTGCCAGCAGCTTAGGGAGGCGGGGGAAAATCAGACAGGTCACTGGGTTCTACACCTTC. Its protein product is CASSLGRRGKIRQVTGFYTF.

The rearrangement links TRBV13 to TRBJ1-4; 9 bases are shared with TRBD1. This CDR3 contains 15 residues. Germline trimming cut 4 bases from V and 8 bases from J; bases unmatched to any gene: 8. CDR1 and CDR2 from the germline V gene are PRHDT and FYEKMQ (reference sequence). The CDR3 region is CASSSNRGRMEKLFF. CDR3 DNA sequence: TGTGCCAGCAGCTCAAACAGGGGGCGCATGGAAAAACTGTTTTTT.